The 6 T cell receptor beta chains listed next were all sequenced from one sample in a study of monozygotic twins with inflammatory bowel disease. TCRdb reworked the 5' RACE reads into one entry per CDR3 protein, no DNA. Recorded for this sample: approximately 400,000 distinct CDR3 sequences. Input material: blood. Source of these receptors: a human donor with ulcerative colitis or Crohn's disease, or a healthy co-twin of an affected twin (not recorded which).

The rearrangement uses TRBV6-2 or TRBV6-3 and TRBJ2-7. CDR3 size: 13 residues. The V gene's germline CDR1 is MNHEY and CDR2 SVGEGT. CDR3 protein: CASSYNSFYEQYF.

V is TRBV7-8 and J is TRBJ2-3; checking the TCRdb D call of TRBD1 is not possible without DNA. Germline V gives CDR1 SGHVS, CDR2 FQNEAQ. The CDR3 length is 17 residues. The CDR3 sequence: CASSLPYPDPAWLTQYF.

The rearrangement uses TRBV20-1 and TRBJ2-1; TCRdb indicates TRBD1, and absent DNA this call remains unverified. Germline assignment: CDR1 DFQATT and CDR2 SNEGSKA (reference sequence). The length of the CDR3 is 12 residues. The CDR3 region is CSAREGAIEQFF.

The chain carries TRBV5-6 and TRBJ2-5; TCRdb's D call of TRBD1 is untestable without DNA. This CDR3 region has 13 residues. Germline V lookup: CDR1 SGHDT, CDR2 YYEEEE. The CDR3: CASSWGRAGTQYF. Looking up the rest from reference TRBV5-6 and TRBJ2-5 gives the full variable domain: DAGVTQSPTHLIKTRGQQVTLRCSPKSGHDTVSWYQQALGQGPQFIFQYYEEEERQRGNFPDRFSGHQFPNYSSELNVNALLLGDSALYLCASSWGRAGTQYFGPGTRLLVL.

This chain joins TRBV4-1 and TRBJ2-1; without DNA, the TCRdb call of TRBD1 cannot be checked. Per the germline V gene, CDR1 is MGHRA and CDR2 is YSYEKL. The length of the CDR3 is 15 residues. CDR3 protein: CATSGYSSSYNEQFF.

Here the CDR3 reads CASSLGEEEARDF. The V and J genes are TRBV3-1 and TRBJ2-7; TCRdb calls TRBD1, which cannot be checked without DNA. CDR1 LGHDT and CDR2 YNNKEL come from the germline V gene (reference sequence). This CDR3 comprises 13 residues.